This TCR beta chain was sequenced during a study of tumor-infiltrating lymphocytes in primary liver carcinoma. As regards this clonotype: One junction end disagrees with the germline gene, perhaps due to a read error.

A constant-region primer primed TCR beta cDNA synthesis from around 500 ng of total RNA. Nested multiplex PCR, run for three rounds with slightly modified ARM-PCR, yielded TCR beta libraries. For approximately 10 cycles apiece, the opening two PCR rounds ran with TRBV1-TRBV30 forward primers and a C-beta reverse primer. TCRdb reanalysed the multiplex PCR reads using MiXCR and keeps one entry per CDR3 protein. The repertoire holds 95,000 to 100,000 distinct CDR3 sequences, with around two thirds as singletons. CDR3 length equals 14 residues. The germline CDR1 and CDR2 sequences are SGHAT and FQDESV (reference sequence). From unsorted bulk tissue weighing about 20-32 mg, DNA and RNA were co-extracted. Patients were treatment-naive with chronic HBV infection.

The chain is built from TRBV11-1 and TRBJ2-3; TRBD2 aligns across 7 bases. This clonotype originated in a woman aged 60 to 75 with primary liver carcinoma and hepatitis B virus infection. Source material: liver tumor tissue from sampling region 2. Subset defined: tumor region T2, inferior pole. This CDR3 reads CASSLRQPAGEFHF. The CDR3 DNA reads TGTGCCAGCAGCTTAAGACAACCTGCGGGAGAGTTTCACTTT.